The 10 T cell receptor beta chains below were found in one sample sequenced in a study of follicular helper T cells after annual influenza vaccination. Noted time point: 2014-2015 season, pre-vaccination. Libraries were prepared by immunoSEQ multiplex PCR; TCRdb keeps only in-frame clonotypes and omits some of them. The sample holds roughly 2,300 clones; around 90% are singletons and the top ten take about 2.5%. The sequencing used CXCR5+ CD38+ circulating T follicular helper cells from blood, collected on the day of influenza vaccination. Subset defined: circulating Tfh, non-naive CD4+CXCR5+PD-1+ (ICOS+CD38+ or ICOS-CD38-). The receptors here all came from an adult who received the influenza vaccine.

This clone occurred once. This rearrangement joins TRBV7-2 to TRBJ1-4; D unclear. This CDR3 has 13 amino acids. V was cut by 4 bases and J by 6 bases, with 9 bases left in between. Germline CDR1 is SGHTA and CDR2 is FQGNSA. DNA of the CDR3: TGTGCCAGCAGCTCCCGACAAGATGAAAAACTGTTTTTT. Amino acids: CASSSRQDEKLFF.

This rearrangement joins TRBV5-1 to TRBJ2-5; 11 bases match TRBD2. The germline CDR1 and CDR2 sequences are SGHRS and YFSETQ. This CDR3 contains 16 residues. V shed 4 bases, J shed 5 bases, and the junction held 10 bases outside the gene matches. Here the CDR3 reads CASSLRGVAGGETQYF. Written as DNA, the CDR3 is TGCGCCAGCAGCCTACGGGGAGTAGCGGGGGGGGAGACCCAGTACTTC.

This chain uses TRBV2 with TRBJ1-4, with a weak D call TRBD1 (5 bases). CDR3 length equals 14 residues. Trimming removed 7 bases from V and 4 bases from J, with 13 bases in between. Germline assignment: CDR1 SNHLY and CDR2 FYNNEI. The CDR3 sequence is CASKGGQGNEKLFF. The CDR3 DNA follows: TGTGCCAGCAAAGGAGGGCAGGGTAATGAAAAACTGTTTTTT.

V is TRBV6-6 and J is TRBJ1-1, with D tentatively TRBD1 (5 bases). This CDR3 is 14 amino acids long. Trimming shortened V by 6 bases and J by 5 bases, and 16 bases separated the two germline ends. Germline lookup yields CDR1 MNHNY and CDR2 SVGAGI (reference sequence). DNA of the CDR3: TGTGCCAGCAGACAGGATGGAGCTAGGACTGAAGCTTTCTTT. The encoded protein is CASRQDGARTEAFF.

This rearrangement joins TRBV28 to TRBJ1-2; D is uncertain. V shed 2 bases and J shed 6 bases, with 13 bases lying between them. Germline V CDR1 and CDR2: MDHEN, SYDVKM. The CDR3 has 14 amino acids. DNA for the CDR3: TGTGCCAGCAGTTTAATTTTCGGGAAGGATGGCTACACCTTC. Translating it yields CASSLIFGKDGYTF.

This chain uses TRBV19 with TRBJ2-1; TRBD2 aligns across 16 bases. The J segment lost 4 bases and the V segment lost 9 bases, leaving 9 bases of the junction unmatched. The CDR3 length is 17 residues. Germline CDR1 is LNHDA and CDR2 is SQIVND (reference sequence). As DNA, the CDR3 is TGTGCCAGCCGGGGACTAGCGGGAGGGCCTAGGTACAATGAGCAGTTCTTC. The encoded protein is CASRGLAGGPRYNEQFF.

The chain is built from TRBV5-4 and TRBJ2-7; the D gene is possibly TRBD2 (6 bases). The V gene's germline CDR1 is SGHNT and CDR2 YYREEE (reference sequence). The CDR3 sequence is 14 residues long. The V gene lost 0 bases and the J gene lost 4 bases, with 11 bases spanning the gap. In nucleotides, the CDR3 is TGTGCCAGCAGCTTGGGACTAGATTTTTACGAGCAGTACTTC. It is translated as CASSLGLDFYEQYF.

The chain uses TRBV6-1 and TRBJ2-7; TRBD1 aligns across 8 bases. The CDR3 totals 13 residues. V shed 6 bases, J shed 2 bases, and the junction held 3 bases outside the gene matches. Germline V CDR1 and CDR2: MNHNS, SASEGT. CDR3 nucleotide sequence: TGTGCCAGCAGGGGCAGGGGGCCCTACGAGCAGTACTTC. Protein: CASRGRGPYEQYF.

The rearrangement links TRBV18 to TRBJ1-1; D gene uncertain. CDR1 and CDR2 from the germline V gene are KGHSH and LQKENI. CDR3 length: 16 residues. V lost 6 bases and J 1 base, leaving 18 bases between the germline ends. The CDR3 DNA sequence: TGTGCCAGCTCGGTCGGGATGGGTCGGGGGAACACTGAAGCTTTCTTT. It codes for CASSVGMGRGNTEAFF. Variable domain in full (rest from reference TRBV18 and TRBJ1-1): NAGVMQNPRHLVRRRGQEARLRCSPMKGHSHVYWYRQLPEEGLKFMVYLQKENIIDESGMPKERFSAEFPKEGPSILRIQQVVRGDSAAYFCASSVGMGRGNTEAFFGQGTRLTVV.

This clone was recorded only once. J is TRBJ2-1 and V is TRBV4-2; 8 positions agree with TRBD1. The CDR3 is 16 residues long. Germline values: CDR1 LGHNA, CDR2 YNFKEQ. Unmatched junction bases numbered 7, after V lost 0 bases and J lost 6 bases. DNA of the CDR3: TGTGCCAGCAGCCAAGAGGGGACAGGATTGACCAATGAGCAGTTCTTC. Residues: CASSQEGTGLTNEQFF.